The clone carrying this T cell receptor (beta chain) was counted many times. Its antigen is not identified. Trimming stripped 5 bases from V and 7 bases from J, with 14 bases between. CDR1 is GTSNPN and CDR2 is SVGIG in the germline V gene (reference sequence). The CDR3 length is 12 residues. This record comes from a study of T cells in Graves' hyperthyroidism and ophthalmopathy. Study-level points and caveats: In the blood, most expanded thyroid clonotypes above 0.001 appeared as well.

Each patient was aged 18 to 65 and had newly diagnosed hyperthyroidism of under 2 months' duration. Criteria for exclusion of patients were uncontrolled infection, other autoimmune disease, pregnancy or lactation. Researchers amplified the TCR beta CDR3 regions from RNA transcripts. First-round RT-PCR with HTBI primers amplified the TCR CDR3 region. TCRdb re-called the multiplex PCR reads with MiXCR, one entry per CDR3 protein. The data contain about 710,000 distinct CDR3 sequences, approximately 16% of them singletons. Material for sequencing was blood. The V gene is TRBV30, the J gene TRBJ1-2; D is unclear. The TCR originated in a man aged 18 to 29 with Graves' hyperthyroidism. The CDR3 DNA is TGTGCCTGGTCCGAAGGGAGTCTTGGCTACACCTTC. Translating gives CAWSEGSLGYTF.